This T cell receptor beta chain was captured by sequencing in a study of T cells after posttransplantation cyclophosphamide. TCRdb's copy holds only in-frame clones and misses some; the assay was immunoSEQ multiplex PCR. The data show 45,000 to 60,000 clones, around nine tenths seen once. In the case of this clone: Its antigen remains unknown.

The CDR3 runs 14 residues. Germline V gives CDR1 SQVTM, CDR2 ANQGSEA. The V and J ends lost 6 bases and 0 bases respectively, with 14 bases between them. Study-wide points: Tissue-infiltrating T cells from skin or gut overlapped little with blood T cells. Recipient CMV seropositivity and CMV reactivation strongly tracked TRB clonality.

The sequenced sample consisted of PBMCs. The sequence came from a woman between 50 and 59 years old in good health and a related stem cell transplant donor. This chain joins TRBV29-1 and TRBJ1-1; tentative D call: TRBD1 (6 bases). The CDR3 coding sequence is TGCAGCGTCTCCAGGACAGATATGAACACTGAAGCTTTCTTT. This gives the protein CSVSRTDMNTEAFF.